This T cell receptor (beta chain) was captured by sequencing in a study of early T cells in non-severe SARS-CoV-2 infection. Points on this clonotype: The antigen is unknown.

Unique molecular identifier tags were affixed to discrete cDNA molecules. TCRdb reprocessed the 5' RACE reads with MiXCR, giving one entry per CDR3 protein. The sample has roughly 58,000 distinct CDR3 sequences; 6% to 7% are singletons. Study results and caveats: A preference for anti-spike CD8 responses marked VDJdb matching, which missed private and CD4 specificities.

The germline V gene has CDR1 SGHAT and CDR2 FQNNGV. V dropped 1 base and J dropped 5 bases, with 11 bases sitting between them. This CDR3 region has 15 residues. The sample was whole blood. This receptor was taken from an adult who was a healthcare worker with PCR-confirmed SARS-CoV-2 infection or an uninfected control (not recorded which). The rearrangement links TRBV11-2 to TRBJ2-2; TRBD1 or TRBD2 may be the D gene (5 bases each). The CDR3 loop is CASSLVGPPTGELFF. DNA for the CDR3: TGTGCCAGCAGCTTAGTGGGACCTCCAACCGGGGAGCTGTTTTTT. The full variable domain, rest sourced from reference TRBV11-2 and TRBJ2-2, is EAGVAQSPRYKIIEKRQSVAFWCNPISGHATLYWYQQILGQGPKLLIQFQNNGVVDDSQLPKDRFSAERLKGVDSTLKIQPAKLEDSAVYLCASSLVGPPTGELFFGEGSRLTVL.